This T cell receptor beta chain was sequenced for a study of T cell responses to AZD1222 COVID-19 vaccine. Broader study findings: None of the repertoires were sampled until the peak T cell response had passed. Spike-specific TCR breadth and depth rose after two AZD1222 doses.

As for this clone: Its antigen remains unidentified.

Profiled with immunoSEQ multiplex PCR; TCRdb holds only in-frame clones, not every one. The sample has approximately 170,000 clones, over 75% seen once; the top ten hold 6% to 8%. Germline loops: CDR1 LGHDT, CDR2 YNNKEL (reference sequence). V was trimmed by 6 bases and J by 1 base, leaving 9 bases between them. The CDR3 length is 13 residues. The chain has TRBV3-1 (or the pseudogene TRBV3-2) and TRBJ1-1; D remains unclear. This sample comprised peripheral blood, obtained on day 0 of AZD1222 vaccination. This sequence originates from an adult in good health. CDR3: CASSQLRNTEAFF. The CDR3 nucleotides read TGTGCCAGCAGTCAGTTGAGGAACACTGAAGCTTTCTTT.